The 3 T cell receptor beta chains below all came from one sample that was sequenced in a study of tumor-infiltrating lymphocytes in primary liver carcinoma. Between about 17 and 34 mg of unsorted bulk tissue served as the source from which RNA and DNA were co-extracted. The input was roughly 0.5 ug total RNA; TCR beta cDNA was made from it with a constant-region primer. Slightly modified ARM-PCR with three nested multiplex PCR rounds yielded TCR beta libraries. Forward primers for TRBV1-TRBV30 and a C-beta reverse primer served the first two PCR rounds, at about 10 cycles each. TCRdb re-analysed the multiplex PCR reads in MiXCR, keeping a single row per CDR3 protein. The table shows roughly 100,000 distinct CDR3 sequences, with more than 60% occurring only once. The specimen sequenced was liver tumor tissue from sampling region 5. Subset reported: tumor region T5, tumor centre. Every receptor here comes from a woman aged 55 to 70 with primary liver carcinoma and hepatitis B virus infection.

Details on this clonotype: Given the absence of the conserved phenylalanine or tryptophan at the CDR3 end, a read error is likely. This chain links TRBV29-1 with TRBJ2-2; D might be TRBD1 (5 bases). Germline values: CDR1 SQVTM, CDR2 ANQGSEA. The CDR3 contains 14 residues. CDR3 nucleotide sequence: TGCAGCTTTGAAGACAGCACTTACACCGGGGAGCTGTTTTGT. Amino acid sequence: CSFEDSTYTGELFC.

Points on this clonotype: A much larger clone lies a single base off, so this may be a read error. This chain links TRBV4-1 with TRBJ2-5; D perhaps matches TRBD2 (5 bases). Per the germline V gene, CDR1 is MGHRA and CDR2 is YSYEKL. V was pared by 1 base and J by 7 bases, with 19 bases between. CDR3 length: 16 amino acids. Here the CDR3 reads CASSQGRERAMGTQYF. The CDR3 DNA follows: TGCGCCAGCAGCCAAGGCCGTGAGAGGGCCATGGGGACCCAGTACTTC.

For this clonotype: One junction end disagrees with the germline gene, perhaps due to a read error. J is TRBJ2-7 and V is TRBV7-8, with D tentatively TRBD1 (5 bases). Germline V gives CDR1 SGHVS, CDR2 FQNEAQ. The CDR3 sequence is 15 residues long. The CDR3 loop reads CTSSHAGKGTYEQYF. The DNA for the CDR3 is TGTACCAGCAGCCATGCAGGGAAAGGGACCTACGAGCAGTACTTC.